This T cell receptor beta chain was captured by sequencing in a study of CD4+ T cells in melanoma. The study, taken as a whole, reports: Neoantigen-specific CD4+ T cells in melanoma reportedly had diverse differentiation states.

The method was immunoSEQ multiplex PCR; TCRdb's version includes in-frame clones alone and lacks a portion of them. The table records fewer than 11,000 clones, about 73% of them present only once. Deletions cut 3 bases from V and 3 bases from J, with 18 bases between. CDR3 size: 16 residues. The germline V gene encodes CDR1 LNHDA and CDR2 SQIVND (reference sequence). This clone was counted a few times. What it binds is unknown. J is TRBJ2-7 and V is TRBV19; D is unresolved. Input material: cells from a culture (not recorded whether cultured in vitro). The sequence was obtained from a human donor with melanoma. Here the CDR3 reads CASSMRSGLRDYEQYF. The CDR3 DNA is TGTGCCAGTAGTATGAGGTCCGGATTGCGCGACTACGAGCAGTACTTC.